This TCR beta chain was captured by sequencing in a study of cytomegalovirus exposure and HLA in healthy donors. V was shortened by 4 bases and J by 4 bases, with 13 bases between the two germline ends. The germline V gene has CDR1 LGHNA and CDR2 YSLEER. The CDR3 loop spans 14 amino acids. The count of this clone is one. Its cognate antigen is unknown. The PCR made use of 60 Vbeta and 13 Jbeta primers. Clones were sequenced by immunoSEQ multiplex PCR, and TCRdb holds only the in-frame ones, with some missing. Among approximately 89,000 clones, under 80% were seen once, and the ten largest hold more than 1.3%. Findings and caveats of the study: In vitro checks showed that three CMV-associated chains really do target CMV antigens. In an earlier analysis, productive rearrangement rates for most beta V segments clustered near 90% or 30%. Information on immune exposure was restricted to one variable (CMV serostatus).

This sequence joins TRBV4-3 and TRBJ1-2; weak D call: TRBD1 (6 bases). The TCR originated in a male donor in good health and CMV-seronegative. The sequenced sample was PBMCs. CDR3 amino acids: CASSPREQGYGYTF. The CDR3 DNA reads TGCGCCAGCAGCCCCAGGGAACAGGGCTATGGCTACACCTTC.